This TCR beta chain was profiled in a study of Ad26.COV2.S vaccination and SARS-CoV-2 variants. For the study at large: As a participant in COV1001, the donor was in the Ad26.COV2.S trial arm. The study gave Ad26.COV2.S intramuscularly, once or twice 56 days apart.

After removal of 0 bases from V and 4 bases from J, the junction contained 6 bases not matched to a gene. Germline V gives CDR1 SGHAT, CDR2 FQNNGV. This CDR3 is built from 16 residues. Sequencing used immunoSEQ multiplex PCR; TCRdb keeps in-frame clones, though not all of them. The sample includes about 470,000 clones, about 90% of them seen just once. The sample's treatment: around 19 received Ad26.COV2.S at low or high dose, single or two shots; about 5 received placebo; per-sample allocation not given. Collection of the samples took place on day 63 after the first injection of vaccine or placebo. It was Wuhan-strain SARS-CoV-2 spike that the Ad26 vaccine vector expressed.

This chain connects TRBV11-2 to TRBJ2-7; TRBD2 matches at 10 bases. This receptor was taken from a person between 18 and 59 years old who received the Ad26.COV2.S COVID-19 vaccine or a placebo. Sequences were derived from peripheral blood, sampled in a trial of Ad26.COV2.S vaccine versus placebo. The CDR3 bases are TGTGCCAGCAGCTTAGATAAGCGGGAGGGCCTATACGAGCAGTACTTC. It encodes CASSLDKREGLYEQYF. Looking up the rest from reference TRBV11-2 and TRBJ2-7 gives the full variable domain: EAGVAQSPRYKIIEKRQSVAFWCNPISGHATLYWYQQILGQGPKLLIQFQNNGVVDDSQLPKDRFSAERLKGVDSTLKIQPAKLEDSAVYLCASSLDKREGLYEQYFGPGTRLTVT.